The sequence of this TCR beta chain was determined in a study of shared clonotypes between healthy human individuals (dated by TCRdb to 2020 to 2022). Context from the whole study: Two women and a few men aged 18 to 49 years were included in the cohort. For each donor, CD4 naive and CD4 memory were each given three plates, CD8 naive was given two plates, and CD8 memory was given one plate. Blood TCR repertoires of roughly five healthy adults were deeply sequenced to estimate repertoire size and the extent of clonotype sharing between individuals. Different laboratories and diverse techniques were used to prepare libraries and sequence TCR repertoires, to increase sequencing depth and limit assay-specific biases. Per donor, leukapheresis produced somewhere between about 0.85 and 10 billion PBMCs.

V and J lose 5 bases and 6 bases, and a span of 14 bases separates them. The CDR3 holds 14 amino acids from the cysteine to the phenylalanine. CDR3 DNA only is kept here, 42 bases in frame from base 1. The CDR1 and CDR2 encoded by the germline V gene (reference sequence) are SEHNR and FQNEAQ. Using the deep immunoSEQ assay, TCR CDR3 regions were amplified from genomic DNA by multiplex PCR. For each cell subset, the extracted genomic DNA was distributed evenly across all wells of several immunoSEQ 96-well plates, and each plate served as one replicate. For sorted subsets, about 220 ng of genomic DNA, equivalent to 30,000 or so T cell genomes, went into each replicate PCR. Purified libraries were measured with a Qubit 3.0 fluorometer, size-checked on a Bioanalyzer 2100, and measured again with the KAPA Library Quantification kit. A separate single-read 150-cycle Illumina NextSeq 550 flow cell was used to sequence each immunoSEQ 96-well plate. On the study's bioinformatics: Because the immunoSEQ output included only junctional sequences and no quality scores, the filtering could not be the same as the filtering used for full-length reads. Sequences were annotated with PyIR, a Python wrapper for IgBLAST v1.9, and V/J genes and CDR3 were assigned using IMGT germline references. Any read was removed if the V/J assignment was weak (E-value above 1e-6), the CDR3 was missing, or the read contained stop codons, out-of-frame junctions, or ambiguous translated residues. V3J clonotypes were defined as sequences sharing an identical inferred V gene, J gene, and CDR3 amino acid sequence. Percentage overlap between repertoires was computed as shared unique clonotypes divided by the size of the smaller repertoire. Repertoire richness was assessed with RTK rarefaction, the Chao1 estimator, and Recon v2.1 estimates of unobserved clonotypes. OLGA was used to compute generation probabilities for all TCRbeta clonotypes that the gDNA method yielded from a handful of donors. TCRdb obtained this table from immuneACCESS and retained in-frame rearrangements with V and J assigned. These tables miss some clones; where compared with another copy, unresolved V genes account for less than half of the shortfall, and the remainder is unexplained. V, J and clone size are those of that table, while D and trimming were read from the DNA. The sample has about 2.1 million clones on record, roughly 95% of them singletons. The ten largest clones take up over 1.5% of the sample.

Notes on this clone: It has no known antigen specificity. No much larger clonotype is one base removed from it; base qualities were not supplied.

CD8 naive samples were obtained by positive selection for CCR7 among CD45RO-negative cells, yielding a CD45RA+CCR7+ population from which TemRA cells were excluded. Healthy HIV-negative adults with no recently reported acute infections or vaccinations were included as donors. All donors were Caucasian adults living in Nashville, Tennessee, USA. After blood collection by leukapheresis, PBMCs were isolated using Ficoll-Histopaque density gradient centrifugation and then cryopreserved in the vapor phase of liquid nitrogen. Purity and quantity of every magnetically sorted T cell population were checked by analytical flow cytometry. Genomic DNA was isolated from every sorted fraction and measured by UV absorbance on a Nanodrop 2000c. Points the paper makes about the study in general: Higher generation probabilities were observed for clonotypes shared by all four sorted-subset donors than for non-shared clonotypes. Because the study included only a small number of donors, the genetic and exposure-history diversity represented was limited. Sampling was restricted to blood, and TCR repertoires in tissue are likely to differ from TCR repertoires in blood. Based on pairwise subsampling, the degree of clonotype sharing among donors was expected to be affected by sequencing depth. Naive subsets generally had larger estimated clonotype richness than memory subsets. Across several donors, about 5.2% of naive CD4, roughly 3.3% of naive CD8, 2.3% of memory CD4, and approximately 0.4% of memory CD8 clonotypes were shared. Rarefaction of sorted-subset datasets indicated incomplete sequencing despite the large sequencing depth.

Recombination joined TRBV7-9 with TRBJ1-3; the D gene is perhaps TRBD1, on 6 matching bases. Sequenced input: naive CD8+ T cells from PBMCs. Taken with the paper, the label for cell subset or site translates to: CD45RA+CCR7+. This TCR was recovered from a man between 18 and 29 years old in good health. Some clones in this sample may be carry-over from other donors' samples. The DNA sequence reads TGTGCCAGCAGCGTCACAGGGATGGTAAACACCATATATTTT. Its amino acids are CASSVTGMVNTIYF.